One and the same sample provided the 15 T cell receptor beta chains below, sequenced in a study. MiXCR was run by TCRdb on the RT-PCR reads, yielding one entry per CDR3 protein. The table includes about 700,000 distinct CDR3 sequences, over 12% detected once. Source material: memory CD4+ T cells from blood. The receptors stem from a female donor in good health, serving as a healthy control.

This clonotype was recorded at least ten times. The chain couples TRBV4-3 to TRBJ2-7; no definite D call. The CDR3 runs to 13 residues. Germline assignment: CDR1 LGHNA and CDR2 YSLEER. The V end was cut by 1 base, the J end by 3 bases, with 7 bases between. CDR3 coding DNA: TGCGCCAGCAGCCAAGCAAACAGCTACGAGCAGTACTTC. Protein: CASSQANSYEQYF.

A note on this clonotype: Since a much larger clone is just one base distant, this may be a read error. The chain employs TRBV10-3 and TRBJ1-5, with D unclear. CDR1 ENHRY and CDR2 SYGVKD come from the germline V gene. This CDR3 spans 12 amino acids. CDR3 DNA: TGTGCCATCAGTGAGGGGGATCAGCCCAAGCATTTT. This translates into CAISEGDQPKHF.

This rearrangement joins TRBV28 to TRBJ2-1; tentative D call: TRBD2 (5 bases). CDR1 is MDHEN and CDR2 is SYDVKM in the germline V gene. Trimming took 4 bases from V and 0 from J, leaving 10 bases between them. The CDR3 is 15 residues long. The chain's CDR3 is CASSSPGFSYNEQFF. The DNA of the CDR3 is TGTGCCAGCAGTTCCCCGGGGTTCTCCTACAATGAGCAGTTCTTC.

J is TRBJ1-1 and V is TRBV6-5; D not certain. This CDR3 comprises 11 residues. Per germline, CDR1 MNHEY and CDR2 SVGAGI. With 7 bases removed from V and 4 bases from J, the gap between germline ends came to 7 bases. The DNA of the CDR3 is TGTGCCAGCAAAGGGCCCACTGAAGCTTTCTTT. Translation: CASKGPTEAFF.

This clonotype has only a few counts. The chain is built from TRBV20-1 and TRBJ1-1; D remains unclear. The ends were cut back, 7 bases at V and 0 bases at J, with 12 bases in the middle. The CDR3 consists of 13 residues. CDR1 and CDR2 (germline): DFQATT, SNEGSKA (reference sequence). The DNA for the CDR3 is TGCAGTGGATTACAAGATCTGAACACTGAAGCTTTCTTT. It is translated as CSGLQDLNTEAFF.

The V call is TRBV5-6, the J call TRBJ2-5, with D maybe TRBD1 (6 bases). This CDR3 has 15 amino acids. With 6 bases removed from V and 2 bases from J, the gap between germline ends came to 17 bases. In germline, CDR1 is SGHDT, CDR2 YYEEEE. The CDR3 spells CASTVTGIHQETQYF. The CDR3 DNA sequence: TGTGCCAGCACCGTTACAGGGATACATCAAGAGACCCAGTACTTC. Full variable domain (outside the CDR3, taken from reference TRBV5-6 and TRBJ2-5): DAGVTQSPTHLIKTRGQQVTLRCSPKSGHDTVSWYQQALGQGPQFIFQYYEEEERQRGNFPDRFSGHQFPNYSSELNVNALLLGDSALYLCASTVTGIHQETQYFGPGTRLLVL.

This clonotype has only a few counts. This chain links TRBV6-1 with TRBJ2-3; 10 bases map to TRBD2. V lost 6 bases and J lost 6; bases outside the gene matches: 12. CDR1 is MNHNS and CDR2 is SASEGT in the germline V gene. The CDR3 contains 16 residues. The CDR3, as DNA: TGTGCCAGCAGGACTAGCGGGCGGAACTATTGGGATACGCAGTATTTT. Its protein product is CASRTSGRNYWDTQYF.

This chain joins TRBV12-3 or TRBV12-4 and TRBJ1-5; 10 positions match TRBD1. The V and J ends lost 7 bases and 5 bases, in that order; junction bases with no gene match: 2. This CDR3 has 13 amino acids. The CDR3 nucleotides read TGTGCCAGCAAGGGGACAGGGGATCAGCCCCAGCATTTT. This codes for CASKGTGDQPQHF.

The V gene is TRBV7-6, the J gene TRBJ1-4, with D unclear. CDR3 size: 11 residues. V was clipped by 7 bases and J by 8 bases, with 8 bases between them. Germline CDR1 and CDR2: SGHVS and FNYEAQ. The CDR3 region is CASTSPEKLFF. The CDR3, as DNA: TGTGCCAGCACCTCTCCCGAAAAACTGTTTTTT.

V and J are TRBV7-2 and TRBJ2-1, with 8 bases matching TRBD2. This CDR3 contains 15 residues. Trimming cost V 8 bases and J 5 bases; bases outside gene matches: 11. Germline loops: CDR1 SGHTA, CDR2 FQGNSA. CDR3 sequence: CASAGLTGGHNEQFF. CDR3 nucleotide sequence: TGTGCCAGCGCTGGACTCACGGGGGGGCACAATGAGCAGTTCTTC.

This clonotype was detected only a few times. This CDR3 reads CSAARGSAETQYF. The CDR3 nucleotides read TGCAGTGCCGCTCGGGGGTCAGCGGAGACCCAGTACTTC. The chain combines TRBV20-1 with TRBJ2-5; tentative D call: TRBD2 (6 bases). Germline values: CDR1 DFQATT, CDR2 SNEGSKA (reference sequence). CDR3 length: 13 amino acids. Trimming cost V 6 bases and J 5 bases, with 16 bases left between them.

This chain uses TRBV7-2 with TRBJ2-1, with TRBD1 identical over 8 bases. CDR1 is SGHTA and CDR2 is FQGNSA in the germline V gene. The CDR3 is made up of 17 amino acids. J gave up 6 bases and V 5 bases, and 15 bases lay outside the gene matches. As DNA, the CDR3 is TGTGCCAGCAGCCGAAGGGCAGGGGGGACAGGTGGCAATGAGCAGTTCTTC. This encodes CASSRRAGGTGGNEQFF.

The sample holds many counts of this clonotype. This chain links TRBV27 with TRBJ1-2; the D gene is possibly TRBD1 (6 bases). CDR1 and CDR2 (germline): MNHEY, SMNVEV (reference sequence). The CDR3 totals 13 residues. Trimming pared 10 bases from V and 2 bases from J, leaving 14 bases between. The CDR3 DNA reads TGTGCCACCTGGACAGCTTACAACTATGGCTACACCTTC. Translating gives CATWTAYNYGYTF.

The V call is TRBV6-5, the J call TRBJ1-6, with D uncertain. The CDR3 is 15 amino acids. V lost 4 bases, J lost 5 bases, and 12 bases lay in between. Germline loops: CDR1 MNHEY, CDR2 SVGAGI. CDR3 sequence: CASSFEPVNNSPLHF. CDR3 in DNA: TGTGCCAGCAGTTTCGAACCGGTGAATAATTCACCCCTCCACTTT.

The CDR3 loop is CASSPRIAYGTYEQYF. CDR3 DNA: TGCGCCAGCAGCCCCAGAATAGCTTACGGGACCTACGAGCAGTACTTC. The chain uses TRBV4-3 and TRBJ2-7, with D perhaps matching TRBD2 (5 bases). The V gene lost 4 bases and the J gene lost 2 bases, with 18 bases spanning the gap. The CDR3 has 16 amino acids. Germline V lookup: CDR1 LGHNA, CDR2 YSLEER.